Here is one T cell receptor beta chain with its context. Its specificity is not known. Trimming removed 0 bases from V and 4 bases from J, with 14 bases in between. The germline gives CDR1 SGHRS, CDR2 YFSETQ. The CDR3 spans 16 residues. Constant-region reverse primers amplified full-length variable regions, followed by semi-nested Nested Universal Primer A PCR. TCRdb reprocessed the 5' RACE reads with MiXCR, giving one entry per CDR3 protein. The table has tens of thousands of distinct CDR3 sequences, 25% to 35% seen once; the top ten hold about 4%. Memory CD4+ T cells were sorted as CD4+CD45RO+CD25- cells. Study-level findings and limits: Tumor Tregs overlapped most with tumor, then blood, naive CD4+ cells. The larger cohort examined one V-J beta rearrangement, not whole repertoires.

V gene TRBV5-1 combines with J gene TRBJ2-1, with D perhaps assigned TRBD1 or TRBD2 (5 bases each). The clonotype originates from a female donor with breast cancer. What was sequenced was tumor-infiltrating memory CD4+ T cells sorted from the breast tumor. Subset described: memory CD4+ T cells, CD4+CD45RO+CD25-. The CDR3 protein is CASSLDPGSGYNEQFF. CDR3 in DNA: TGCGCCAGCAGCTTGGACCCAGGGAGTGGTTACAATGAGCAGTTCTTC. The variable domain in full, with the rest retrieved from reference TRBV5-1 and TRBJ2-1, is KAGVTQTPRYLIKTRGQQVTLSCSPISGHRSVSWYQQTPGQGLQFLFEYFSETQRNKGNFPGRFSGRQFSNSRSEMNVSTLELGDSALYLCASSLDPGSGYNEQFFGPGTRLTVL.